The clone carrying this T cell receptor beta chain occurred a few times. Its antigen is not known. The data were taken from a study of cytomegalovirus exposure and HLA in healthy donors. Looking at the study overall: Tens of millions of unique TCR sequences came from HLA-typed donors in an early release. Study-level points and caveats: Later analysis identified several of the most significant clusters that appeared linked to common viral pathogens.

The V and J ends lost 3 bases and 6 bases respectively, with 8 bases between them. This CDR3 spans 12 amino acids. The germline CDR1 and CDR2 sequences are SEHNR and FQNEAQ (reference sequence). Each of the donors was a healthy bone marrow donor. PCR used 60 Vbeta primers and 13 Jbeta primers. Assay used: immunoSEQ multiplex PCR; TCRdb lists only in-frame clones, some missing. Among around 110,000 clones listed, 65% to 90% were seen once. The receptor was isolated from a woman in her twenties or thirties in good health and CMV-seronegative. The chain has TRBV7-9 and TRBJ1-2, with D unresolved. The sample consisted of PBMCs. The chain's CDR3 is CASSLGGNGYTF. The CDR3 DNA is TGTGCCAGCAGCTTGGGAGGGAATGGCTACACCTTC.